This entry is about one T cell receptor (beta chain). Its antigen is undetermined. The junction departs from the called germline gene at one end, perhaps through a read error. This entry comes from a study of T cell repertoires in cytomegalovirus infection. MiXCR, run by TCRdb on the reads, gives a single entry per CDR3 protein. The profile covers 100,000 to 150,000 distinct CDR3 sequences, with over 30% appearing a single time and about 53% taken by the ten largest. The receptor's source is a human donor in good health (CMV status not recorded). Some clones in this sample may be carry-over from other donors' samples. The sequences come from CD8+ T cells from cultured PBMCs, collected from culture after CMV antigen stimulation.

CDR3 bases: TGCGCCAGCAGCCAAGGCGGGTTGCACATTTTC. Encoded protein: CASSQGGLHIF. The chain combines TRBV7-8 with TRBJ2-1; D possibly corresponds to TRBD2 (5 bases). Germline CDR1 reads SGHVS; CDR2 reads FQNEAQ. The CDR3 extends over 11 amino acids.